This record looks at one T cell receptor (beta chain) sequence and its context. This sample is part of a study of brain metastases from non-small cell lung cancer. Data came from immunoSEQ multiplex PCR; TCRdb stores just in-frame clones and leaves some out. The data contain about 2,400 clones, about four fifths of them seen just once; the ten biggest clones take up 15% to 20%. The CDR3 has 18 amino acids. V lost 2 bases and J 0 bases, leaving 17 bases between the germline ends. Looked up from germline, CDR1 is MNHEY and CDR2 is SVGEGT. This chain uses TRBV6-2 or TRBV6-3 with TRBJ2-4; D may be TRBD2 (5 bases). Sequencing input: primary lung tumor tissue. This sequence was found in a donor at least 40 years old with non-small cell lung cancer. For the CDR3, the DNA is TGTGCCAGCAGTTACCCCGACTATCTTTCCGTAGCCAAAAACATTCAGTACTTC. It yields the protein CASSYPDYLSVAKNIQYF.